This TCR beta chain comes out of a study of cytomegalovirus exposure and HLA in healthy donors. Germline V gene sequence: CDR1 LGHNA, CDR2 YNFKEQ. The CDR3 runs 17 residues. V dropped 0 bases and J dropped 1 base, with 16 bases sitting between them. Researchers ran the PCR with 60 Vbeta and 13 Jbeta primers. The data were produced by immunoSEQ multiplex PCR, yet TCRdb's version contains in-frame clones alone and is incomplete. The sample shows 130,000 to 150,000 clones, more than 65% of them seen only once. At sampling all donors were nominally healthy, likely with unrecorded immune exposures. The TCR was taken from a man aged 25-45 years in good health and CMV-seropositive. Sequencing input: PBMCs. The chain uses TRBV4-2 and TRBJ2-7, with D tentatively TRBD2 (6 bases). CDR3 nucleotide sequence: TGTGCCAGCAGCCAAGAACACTTTAGGCGGGAATCCTACGAGCAGTACTTC. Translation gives CASSQEHFRRESYEQYF.